The 31 T cell receptor beta chains listed next were all sequenced from one sample in a study of cytomegalovirus exposure and HLA in healthy donors. 13 Jbeta primers and 60 Vbeta primers were used for the PCR. Using immunoSEQ multiplex PCR, the repertoire was profiled, and TCRdb retains in-frame clones only, with some absent. This sample has almost 200,000 clones, with 70% to 80% found just once. Input material: PBMCs. The receptors originated from a male donor in good health and CMV-seropositive.

The V and J genes are TRBV19 and TRBJ2-6; D may be TRBD2 (7 bases). The CDR3 spans 17 residues. Germline V gene lookup returns CDR1 LNHDA and CDR2 SQIVND (reference sequence). Trimming took 6 bases from V and 6 from J, leaving 21 bases between them. The CDR3 coding sequence is TGTGCCAGTAGGTACCAAAGGGGGGGCCGGGAGGCCAACGTCCTGACTTTC. It specifies CASRYQRGGREANVLTF. The complete variable domain, with remaining parts taken from reference TRBV19 and TRBJ2-6, reads DGGITQSPKYLFRKEGQNVTLSCEQNLNHDAMYWYRQDPGQGLRLIYYSQIVNDFQKGDIAEGYSVSREKKESFPLTVTSAQKNPTAFYLCASRYQRGGREANVLTFGAGSRLTVL.

The rearrangement links TRBV2 to TRBJ1-5, with D perhaps TRBD1 (5 bases). V dropped 8 bases and J dropped 3 bases, with 14 bases sitting between them. The CDR3 runs to 14 residues. Germline V gives CDR1 SNHLY, CDR2 FYNNEI. CDR3 in amino acids: CASHGTDYNQPQHF. The CDR3 coding sequence is TGTGCCAGCCACGGGACGGACTACAATCAGCCCCAGCATTTT.

The V call is TRBV14, the J call TRBJ2-1, with 10 nucleotides matching TRBD2. Germline V gene lookup returns CDR1 SGHDN and CDR2 FVKESK. The CDR3 totals 17 residues. Trimming took 2 bases from V and 4 from J; bases not matched to a gene: 8. CDR3: CASSQKLASGGYNEQFF. CDR3 DNA: TGTGCCAGCAGCCAAAAGCTTGCTAGCGGGGGATACAATGAGCAGTTCTTC.

The chain carries TRBV6-5 and TRBJ2-7; D possibly corresponds to TRBD2 (6 bases). The CDR3 is 16 amino acids. V was cut by 3 bases and J by 1 base, with 16 bases left in between. Per germline, CDR1 MNHEY and CDR2 SVGAGI. CDR3 DNA sequence: TGTGCCAGCAGTTATGATAAGGAGGGGACTTCCTACGAGCAGTACTTC. It specifies CASSYDKEGTSYEQYF.

The chain combines TRBV27 with TRBJ2-5, with D tentatively TRBD2 (5 bases). The CDR3 is 14 residues long. Germline CDR1 and CDR2: MNHEY and SMNVEV (reference sequence). The germline V and J ends were trimmed by 5 bases and 5 bases, with 15 bases remaining between them. The CDR3 loop is CASSTPGRGETQYF. CDR3 DNA: TGTGCCAGCAGTACCCCGGGCCGCGGGGAGACCCAGTACTTC.

The J gene is TRBJ1-1, the V gene TRBV5-6; D is unclear. Germline assignment: CDR1 SGHDT and CDR2 YYEEEE. Trimming pared 2 bases from V and 4 bases from J, leaving 12 bases between. This CDR3 is 14 amino acids long. The DNA of the CDR3 is TGTGCCAGCAGCTTCGAAGGACTTTTCACTGAAGCTTTCTTT. This codes for CASSFEGLFTEAFF.

The V and J genes are TRBV7-6 and TRBJ2-7; 11 bases align to TRBD2. J gave up 0 bases and V 2 bases, and 9 bases lay outside the gene matches. CDR3 length: 18 residues. Germline assignment: CDR1 SGHVS and CDR2 FNYEAQ. The CDR3 spells CASSLRPQTSGNSYEQYF. The CDR3, as DNA: TGTGCCAGCAGCTTAAGGCCCCAGACTAGCGGGAACTCCTACGAGCAGTACTTC.

The chain joins TRBV27 to TRBJ2-7; TRBD2 agrees at 7 bases. V gave up 0 bases and J gave up 3 bases; unmatched junction bases: 5. Germline lookup yields CDR1 MNHEY and CDR2 SMNVEV (reference sequence). The CDR3 sequence is 15 residues long. In DNA, the CDR3 is TGTGCCAGCAGTTTATCGGGGGGGGGTTTCTACGAGCAGTACTTC. Translated, it gives CASSLSGGGFYEQYF.

About this clone itself: The junction differs from germline at one of its ends, possibly a read error. The same CDR3 is also encoded by other DNA sequences in this sample. The chain combines TRBV10-3 with TRBJ2-3, with 7 positions matching TRBD2. CDR1 is ENHRY, CDR2 SYGVKD, per germline. This CDR3 has 15 residues. The CDR3 sequence: CATAVGGNSIDTQYF. The CDR3 coding sequence is TGTGCCACCGCGGTCGGGGGGAATAGCATAGATACGCAGTATTTT.

The chain uses TRBV27 and TRBJ1-1, with a tentative D call TRBD1 (6 bases). Germline CDR1 reads MNHEY; CDR2 reads SMNVEV (reference sequence). Trimming shortened V by 3 bases and J by 4 bases, and 27 bases separated the two germline ends. The CDR3 has 19 amino acids. CDR3 nucleotide sequence: TGTGCCAGCAGTTTTGGCTCCCCCGGGACATTTTTAGAGGGCACTGAAGCTTTCTTT. Its protein product is CASSFGSPGTFLEGTEAFF.

Note on this clone: A read error may produce the germline difference seen at one junction end. The chain recombines TRBV7-9 with TRBJ2-7; 7 nucleotides match TRBD1. The CDR3 is made up of 15 amino acids. Germline V gives CDR1 SEHNR, CDR2 FQNEAQ (reference sequence). The CDR3 reads CSSSLEDRRPYEQYF. CDR3 in DNA: TGTTCCAGCAGCTTAGAGGACAGGAGGCCCTACGAGCAGTACTTC.

V gene TRBV7-3 combines with J gene TRBJ1-1; the match to TRBD1 covers 7 bases. Germline CDR1 and CDR2: SGHTA and FQGTGA. The CDR3 is made up of 13 amino acids. Trimming removed 5 bases from V and 6 bases from J; junction bases left unmatched: 6. The CDR3 spells CASSPGTVPEAFF. The DNA of the CDR3 is TGTGCCAGCAGCCCCGGGACAGTCCCTGAAGCTTTCTTT.

This clone has only one observation. The chain combines TRBV2 with TRBJ2-7; TRBD1 agrees at 10 bases. Germline V CDR1 and CDR2: SNHLY, FYNNEI. This CDR3 is 15 amino acids long. The trim removed 7 bases at V and 7 bases at J, leaving 13 bases unmatched. The CDR3 spells CASKGQGQGLKEQYF. CDR3 bases: TGTGCCAGCAAAGGTCAGGGACAGGGGCTAAAGGAGCAGTACTTC.

This clone was observed a handful of times. This chain connects TRBV7-6 to TRBJ2-7, with 9 bases aligning to TRBD2. The germline gives CDR1 SGHVS, CDR2 FNYEAQ. The CDR3 runs to 16 residues. Losses at the gene ends were 1 base for V and 2 bases for J; bases not matched to a gene: 6. The CDR3, as DNA: TGTGCCAGCAGCTTAGTAGCGACTAGCGGAACCTACGAGCAGTACTTC. This translates into CASSLVATSGTYEQYF.

The chain combines TRBV9 with TRBJ1-1, with a tentative D call TRBD1 (5 bases). The V end was cut by 2 bases, the J end by 7 bases, with 12 bases between. The CDR3 length is 13 residues. In germline, CDR1 is SGDLS, CDR2 YYNGEE. The CDR3 loop reads CASSVSGRNEAFF. The DNA of the CDR3 is TGTGCCAGCAGCGTTTCAGGGCGGAATGAAGCTTTCTTT.

Details on this clone: The sample holds other DNA sequences that translate to the same CDR3. The chain is built from TRBV20-1 and TRBJ1-1; D remains unclear. CDR1 is DFQATT, CDR2 SNEGSKA, per germline (reference sequence). The CDR3 sequence is 8 residues long. The CDR3 sequence: CSNQEAFF. The CDR3 DNA is TGCAGCAACCAGGAAGCTTTCTTT.

This chain joins TRBV7-2 and TRBJ2-2, with no clear D. From germline, CDR1 is SGHTA and CDR2 FQGNSA. Between the trimmed V and J ends, which lost 5 bases and 5 bases, there was a span of 15 bases. The CDR3 loop spans 15 amino acids. This CDR3 reads CASSPSVAQTGELFF. CDR3 nucleotides: TGTGCCAGCAGCCCTAGTGTAGCCCAGACCGGGGAGCTGTTTTTT.

To note about this clone: One junction end disagrees with the germline gene, perhaps due to a read error. The rearrangement joins TRBV7-9 to TRBJ2-1, with TRBD2 matching 10 bases. The germline V gene encodes CDR1 SEHNR and CDR2 FQNEAQ (reference sequence). The CDR3 is 19 residues long. This chain's CDR3 is CSSSNQGLAGGISYNEQFF. CDR3 nucleotide sequence: TGTTCCAGCAGTAATCAGGGATTAGCGGGGGGCATCTCCTACAATGAGCAGTTCTTC.

The chain couples TRBV7-3 to TRBJ2-2; 8 bases map to TRBD1. The CDR3 is 15 residues long. V was clipped by 5 bases and J by 6 bases; unmatched bases: 8. Germline CDR1 and CDR2: SGHTA and FQGTGA. CDR3 amino acids: CASSQRDRGPGELFF. In nucleotides, the CDR3 is TGTGCCAGCAGCCAACGCGACAGGGGCCCCGGGGAGCTGTTTTTT.

This sequence joins TRBV18 and TRBJ1-1; the match to TRBD1 covers 7 bases. V gave up 5 bases and J gave up 3 bases; unmatched junction bases: 6. CDR1 is KGHSH, CDR2 LQKENI, per germline. This CDR3 has 14 residues. The CDR3: CASSATGSDTEAFF. The CDR3 nucleotides are TGTGCCAGCTCAGCGACAGGGAGTGACACTGAAGCTTTCTTT.

The chain combines TRBV4-1 with TRBJ1-2, with no clear D. Trimming pared 1 base from V and 6 bases from J, leaving 12 bases between. The germline V gene encodes CDR1 MGHRA and CDR2 YSYEKL. CDR3 length: 14 residues. The chain's CDR3 is CASSQGERGDGYTF. The CDR3 DNA reads as TGCGCCAGCAGCCAAGGGGAGCGCGGGGATGGCTACACCTTC.

The V call is TRBV6-1, the J call TRBJ1-6, with D hard to call. The V end lost 8 bases, the J end lost 9 bases, and 20 bases lay between the germline ends. The length of the CDR3 is 15 residues. Germline V lookup: CDR1 MNHNS, CDR2 SASEGT. As DNA, the CDR3 is TGTGCCAGCTTAAGCGGGTCTGAGGTTGGTTCACCCCTCCACTTT. Protein sequence: CASLSGSEVGSPLHF.

The chain joins TRBV9 to TRBJ1-4; D ambiguous. Germline CDR1 reads SGDLS; CDR2 reads YYNGEE. There are 14 residues in the CDR3. Trimming pared 0 bases from V and 6 bases from J, leaving 9 bases between. The CDR3 sequence is CASSVGGIDEKLFF. The CDR3, as DNA: TGTGCCAGCAGCGTAGGAGGGATAGATGAAAAACTGTTTTTT. Looking up the rest from reference TRBV9 and TRBJ1-4 gives the full variable domain: DSGVTQTPKHLITATGQRVTLRCSPRSGDLSVYWYQQSLDQGLQFLIQYYNGEERAKGNILERFSAQQFPDLHSELNLSSLELGDSALYFCASSVGGIDEKLFFGSGTQLSVL.

The CDR3 sequence is CASSLDPGQGHTGELFF. Written as DNA, the CDR3 is TGTGCCAGCAGCTTGGATCCGGGACAGGGCCACACCGGGGAGCTGTTTTTT. The chain combines TRBV13 with TRBJ2-2, with TRBD1 matching 9 bases. Trimming cost V 3 bases and J 3 bases; bases outside gene matches: 8. Germline V lookup: CDR1 PRHDT, CDR2 FYEKMQ (reference sequence). The CDR3 is 17 residues long.

The chain joins TRBV5-4 to TRBJ2-7, with 10 bases matching TRBD2. Trimming cost V 5 bases and J 3 bases; bases outside gene matches: 5. The CDR3 covers 14 residues. Germline values: CDR1 SGHNT, CDR2 YYREEE (reference sequence). This chain's CDR3 is CASSQRGGGYEQYF. The DNA for the CDR3 is TGTGCCAGCAGTCAGCGGGGGGGCGGCTACGAGCAGTACTTC.

The V and J genes are TRBV27 and TRBJ2-7; 12 nucleotides match TRBD1. Germline V CDR1 and CDR2: MNHEY, SMNVEV (reference sequence). The CDR3 is 15 amino acids. Trimming took 8 bases from V and 4 from J; bases not matched to a gene: 9. The CDR3 nucleotides are TGTGCCAGCCAGATCGGGACAGGGGGCGCGTACGAGCAGTACTTC. Amino acid sequence: CASQIGTGGAYEQYF.

The J gene is TRBJ1-3, the V gene TRBV4-3, with D possibly matching TRBD1 (6 bases). This CDR3 comprises 14 residues. CDR1 LGHNA and CDR2 YSLEER come from the germline V gene. Trimming removed 2 bases at V and 3 bases at J, with 8 bases between. The CDR3 loop reads CASSQYRDGNTIYF. The CDR3 bases are TGCGCCAGCAGCCAATACAGGGATGGAAACACCATATATTTT.

The chain employs TRBV19 and TRBJ2-7, with 8 bases that match TRBD2. CDR3 size: 17 residues. The germline CDR1 and CDR2 sequences are LNHDA and SQIVND (reference sequence). The junction had 14 bases not matched to a gene; V was cut back by 5 bases and J by 2 bases. The CDR3 loop is CASSPRHERGSTYEQYF. DNA for the CDR3: TGTGCCAGTAGTCCCCGGCATGAGCGGGGGTCGACCTACGAGCAGTACTTC. Full variable domain (missing parts from reference TRBV19 and TRBJ2-7): DGGITQSPKYLFRKEGQNVTLSCEQNLNHDAMYWYRQDPGQGLRLIYYSQIVNDFQKGDIAEGYSVSREKKESFPLTVTSAQKNPTAFYLCASSPRHERGSTYEQYFGPGTRLTVT.

V is TRBV11-2 and J is TRBJ2-1; D may be TRBD1 (6 bases). This CDR3 comprises 14 residues. Trimming took 1 base from V and 6 from J, leaving 10 bases between them. Germline CDR1 SGHAT, CDR2 FQNNGV. The CDR3 is CASSLVGGTNEQFF. The CDR3 region has the DNA TGTGCCAGCAGCTTAGTAGGGGGAACCAATGAGCAGTTCTTC.

The rearrangement joins TRBV2 to TRBJ1-4, with D perhaps TRBD1 (6 bases). The CDR3 spans 14 residues. V was clipped by 7 bases and J by 5 bases, with 14 bases between them. CDR1 is SNHLY and CDR2 is FYNNEI in the germline V gene. The CDR3 spells CASKEGGLNEKLFF. CDR3 bases: TGTGCCAGCAAGGAAGGGGGATTGAATGAAAAACTGTTTTTT.

The chain is built from TRBV7-6 and TRBJ2-5, with TRBD1 matching 9 bases. Trimming removed 5 bases from V and 3 bases from J; junction bases left unmatched: 10. Per the germline V gene, CDR1 is SGHVS and CDR2 is FNYEAQ. The CDR3 runs 16 residues. The CDR3 DNA reads TGTGCCAGCAGCACCGGGACAGGGCAGCTCAAAGAGACCCAGTACTTC. Amino acid sequence: CASSTGTGQLKETQYF.